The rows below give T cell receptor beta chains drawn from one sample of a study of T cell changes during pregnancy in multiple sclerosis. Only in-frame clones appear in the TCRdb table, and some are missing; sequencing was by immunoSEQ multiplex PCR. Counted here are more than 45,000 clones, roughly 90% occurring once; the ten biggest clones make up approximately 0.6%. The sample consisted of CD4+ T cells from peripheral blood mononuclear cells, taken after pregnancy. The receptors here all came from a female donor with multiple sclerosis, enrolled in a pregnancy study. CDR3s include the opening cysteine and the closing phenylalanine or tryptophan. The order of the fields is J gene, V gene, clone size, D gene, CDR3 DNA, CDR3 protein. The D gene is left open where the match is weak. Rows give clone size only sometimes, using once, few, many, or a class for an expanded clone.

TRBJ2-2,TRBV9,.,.,TGTGCCAGCAGCGTAGACGGCACCGGGGAGCTGTTTTTT,CASSVDGTGELFF
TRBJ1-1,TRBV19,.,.,TGTGCCAGTAGTCTATGGGCGGGGCGTACAATTGAAGCTTTCTTT,CASSLWAGRTIEAFF
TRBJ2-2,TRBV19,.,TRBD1,TGTGCCAGTACCCCCAGGGACAGGGTGGACACCGGGGAGCTGTTTTTT,CASTPRDRVDTGELFF
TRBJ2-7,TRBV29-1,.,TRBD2,TGCAGCGTTCTCATCGGACTAGCGGGCTACGAGCAGTACTTC,CSVLIGLAGYEQYF
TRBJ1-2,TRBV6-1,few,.,TGTGCCAGCCTCAGGGGCGTAAACTATGGCTACACCTTC,CASLRGVNYGYTF
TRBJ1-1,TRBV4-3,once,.,TGCGCCAGCAGCCACCACAGGAGCACTGAAGCTTTCTTT,CASSHHRSTEAFF
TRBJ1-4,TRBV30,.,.,TGTGCCTGGGGGCAGCTTAATGAAAAACTGTTTTTT,CAWGQLNEKLFF
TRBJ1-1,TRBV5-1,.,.,TGCGCCAGCAGCTTAAATCGGTACACTGAAGCTTTCTTT,CASSLNRYTEAFF
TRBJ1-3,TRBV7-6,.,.,TGTGCCAGCAGCTTAGGGCCATCACCAGGAAACACCATATATTTT,CASSLGPSPGNTIYF
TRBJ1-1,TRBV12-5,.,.,TGTGCTAGTGGTTTGACAGATAACACTGAAGCTTTCTTT,CASGLTDNTEAFF
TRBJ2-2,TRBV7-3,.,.,TGTGCCAGCAGCTTATATGCCCCGGTGACACACACCGGGGAGCTGTTTTTT,CASSLYAPVTHTGELFF
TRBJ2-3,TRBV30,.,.,TGTGCCGGGTGCGATATCGACTGCCGCACAGATACGCAGTATTTT,CAGCDIDCRTDTQYF
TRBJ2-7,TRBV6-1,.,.,TGTGCCAGCAGTGAATCTGGACAGACCTACGAGCAGTACTTC,CASSESGQTYEQYF
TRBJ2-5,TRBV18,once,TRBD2,TGTGCCAGCTCACCCCTAGCGGTGATGTCAGAGACCCAGTACTTC,CASSPLAVMSETQYF
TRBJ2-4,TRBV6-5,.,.,TGTGCCAGCAGGAGCGGTCTAGCCAAAAACATTCAGTACTTC,CASRSGLAKNIQYF
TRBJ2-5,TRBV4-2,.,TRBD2,TGTGCCAGCAGCCAAGGGCGGGGGAAAGAGACCCAGTACTTC,CASSQGRGKETQYF
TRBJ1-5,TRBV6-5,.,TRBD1,TGTGCCAGCAGATTGGACAGGGTGGCTCAGCCCCAGCATTTT,CASRLDRVAQPQHF
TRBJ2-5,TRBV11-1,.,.,TGTGCCAGCAGCTTTGGGCACAGCCAAGAGACCCAGTACTTC,CASSFGHSQETQYF
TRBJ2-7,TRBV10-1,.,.,TGCGCCAGCCACGACCAGGGTTCAGAAGAGCAGTACTTC,CASHDQGSEEQYF
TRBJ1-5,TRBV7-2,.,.,TGTGCCAGCAGCCCGGGGGGGGCACAGCCCCAGCATTTT,CASSPGGAQPQHF
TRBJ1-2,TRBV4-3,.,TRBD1,TGCGCCAGCAGCCAAGCCAGGGGGTTCTATGGCTACACCTTC,CASSQARGFYGYTF